This section outlines one T cell receptor beta chain sequence together with its context. This entry comes from a study of chemoradiotherapy in HPV16-positive cancers. The assay was immunoSEQ multiplex PCR, and TCRdb's table has in-frame clones only and misses some. The sample lists roughly 1,900 clones; 85% were seen once. Trimming took 0 bases from V and 4 from J, leaving 7 bases between them. This CDR3 comprises 14 residues. Germline assignment: CDR1 SGHRS and CDR2 YFSETQ. The J gene is TRBJ2-2, the V gene TRBV5-1, with D possibly matching TRBD1 (6 bases). The material was tumor tissue, obtained from a patient who underwent chemoradiotherapy. This receptor was obtained from a human donor with HPV-associated anogenital cancer. The CDR3 bases are TGCGCCAGCAGCTTGGCAGGGGCCACCGGGGAGCTGTTTTTT. Protein product: CASSLAGATGELFF.